These 23 T cell receptor beta chains share one sample of origin, sequenced in a study of sequential checkpoint blockade in melanoma. Data came from immunoSEQ multiplex PCR; TCRdb stores just in-frame clones and leaves some out. The profile shows fewer than 20,000 clones, around 70% of them singletons. The sample's treatment: randomized to nivolumab then ipilimumab (arm A) or the reverse (arm B). The sequenced sample was CD8+ T cells sorted from blood (inferred from file names), obtained from a patient given nivolumab and ipilimumab in sequence. All receptors derive from a human donor with melanoma.

This clone has more than one count but fewer than ten. The chain is built from TRBV6-5 and TRBJ1-5; tentatively, D is TRBD1 (5 bases). Germline CDR1 MNHEY, CDR2 SVGAGI. V lost 10 bases, J lost 6 bases, and 19 bases lay in between. The CDR3 totals 14 residues. The CDR3 region has the DNA TGTGCCACTTCTGGGGCAGACATCCCTCAGCCCCAGCATTTT. Residues: CATSGADIPQPQHF.

The V and J genes are TRBV19 and TRBJ1-1, with 9 bases matching TRBD1. CDR1 and CDR2 (germline): LNHDA, SQIVND (reference sequence). Trimming cost V 3 bases and J 6 bases; bases outside gene matches: 8. CDR3 size: 15 residues. CDR3 coding DNA: TGTGCCAGTAGTATGCTAACAGGGGGCGCTTCTGAAGCTTTCTTT. Translating gives CASSMLTGGASEAFF.

This rearrangement joins TRBV21-1 to TRBJ1-1; the table gives TRBD1 as D, unverified against the DNA. TRBV21-1 is a recognized pseudogene. This CDR3 has 16 residues. CDR3 amino acids: CASSFVPGQSSPEAFF. Here the CDR3 DNA reads TGTGCCAGCAGCTTCGTCCCGGGACAGAGTTCGCCTGAAGCTTTCTTT.

The CDR3 DNA is TGTGCCAGCAGCCCTAGAATAGCGGGAGATGACAATGAGCAGTTCTTC. Residues: CASSPRIAGDDNEQFF. V gene TRBV7-9 combines with J gene TRBJ2-1; 9 bases are shared with TRBD2. The CDR3 is made up of 16 amino acids. The junction had 10 bases not matched to a gene; V was cut back by 5 bases and J by 5 bases. Germline-derived CDR1 and CDR2 are SEHNR and FQNEAQ (reference sequence).

The J gene is TRBJ2-7, the V gene TRBV9; possibly TRBD1 for D (7 bases). CDR3 length: 15 residues. V shed 4 bases and J shed 0 bases, with 14 bases lying between them. The V gene's germline CDR1 is SGDLS and CDR2 YYNGEE. In DNA, the CDR3 is TGTGCCAGCAGCCGGGAGACAGGGTACTCCTACGAGCAGTACTTC. This sequence encodes CASSRETGYSYEQYF.

The V and J genes are TRBV27 and TRBJ1-5, with D unclear. V was clipped by 1 base and J by 2 bases, with 3 bases between them. This CDR3 spans 13 amino acids. Germline V gives CDR1 MNHEY, CDR2 SMNVEV (reference sequence). The CDR3 is CASSLLGNQPQHF. CDR3 nucleotides: TGTGCCAGCAGTTTATTAGGCAATCAGCCCCAGCATTTT.

This clone was observed a single time. CDR3 loop: CASSEGGNTIYF. CDR3 DNA: TGTGCCAGCAGTGAGGGCGGAAACACCATATATTTT. The chain links TRBV2 to TRBJ1-3; D is undetermined. This CDR3 comprises 12 residues. Between the trimmed V and J ends, which lost 3 bases and 4 bases, there was a span of 4 bases. Germline V gene data show CDR1 as SNHLY and CDR2 as FYNNEI.

This chain connects TRBV28 to TRBJ1-2; 8 nucleotides match TRBD1. This CDR3 comprises 15 residues. The ends lost 6 bases at V and 4 bases at J; junction bases unmatched: 10. The germline gives CDR1 MDHEN, CDR2 SYDVKM. Written as DNA, the CDR3 is TGTGCCAGCAGCCACCTCCCCAGGGGGCCCTATGGCTACACCTTC. This translates into CASSHLPRGPYGYTF.

The sample holds one count of this clone. V gene TRBV23-1 combines with J gene TRBJ1-2; possibly TRBD1 for D (5 bases). TRBV23-1 is labeled an ORF, and its function is uncertain. Between the trimmed V and J ends, which lost 3 bases and 4 bases, there was a span of 21 bases. The CDR3 runs 17 residues. CDR3 bases: TGCGCCAGCAGTCATGGGGGGAAGGATCCCGTCCCCTATGGCTACACCTTC. This codes for CASSHGGKDPVPYGYTF.

The rearrangement joins TRBV5-1 to TRBJ1-2; a weak D match, TRBD1 (5 bases). This CDR3 is built from 12 residues. V was shortened by 4 bases and J by 7 bases, with 11 bases between the two germline ends. CDR1 and CDR2 from the germline V gene are SGHRS and YFSETQ. In DNA form, the CDR3 reads TGCGCCAGCAGCGTGCAGGGTGGTGGCTACACCTTC. Its protein product is CASSVQGGGYTF.

This clone was recorded once. The gene calls are TRBV6-5 and TRBJ1-1; the match to TRBD1 covers 7 bases. V lost 2 bases to trimming and J lost 1 base; unmatched junction nucleotides: 1. CDR1 is MNHEY and CDR2 is SVGAGI in the germline V gene. CDR3 length: 14 amino acids. CDR3 bases: TGTGCCAGCAGTTACCGGACAGGGAACACTGAAGCTTTCTTT. This encodes CASSYRTGNTEAFF.

By frequency in the sample, this clone is medium-sized (0.01 to 0.1%). The chain couples TRBV5-4 to TRBJ2-7; TRBD1 might be the D (6 bases). CDR1 and CDR2 from the germline V gene are SGHNT and YYREEE (reference sequence). CDR3 size: 17 residues. V was shortened by 2 bases and J by 0 bases, with 18 bases between the two germline ends. DNA of the CDR3: TGTGCCAGCAGCTTATTCCCCCAAGACAGGAGCTCCTACGAGCAGTACTTC. Translation: CASSLFPQDRSSYEQYF. Looking up the rest from reference TRBV5-4 and TRBJ2-7 gives the full variable domain: ETGVTQSPTHLIKTRGQQVTLRCSSQSGHNTVSWYQQALGQGPQFIFQYYREEENGRGNFPPRFSGLQFPNYSSELNVNALELDDSALYLCASSLFPQDRSSYEQYFGPGTRLTVT.

About this clone: At one of its ends the junction is not consistent with the germline gene, which may arise from a read error. This chain uses TRBV19 with TRBJ2-3; D perhaps matches TRBD1 (6 bases). The CDR3 spans 15 residues. Germline V gene sequence: CDR1 LNHDA, CDR2 SQIVND (reference sequence). Written as DNA, the CDR3 is TGTGCCAGTAGCGGCCGGGACACCAGCACGGATACGCAGTATTTT. This gives the protein CASSGRDTSTDTQYF. Full variable domain (remainder filled in from reference TRBV19 and TRBJ2-3): DGGITQSPKYLFRKEGQNVTLSCEQNLNHDAMYWYRQDPGQGLRLIYYSQIVNDFQKGDIAEGYSVSREKKESFPLTVTSAQKNPTAFYLCASSGRDTSTDTQYFGPGTRLTVL.

V and J are TRBV13 and TRBJ2-7; 7 bases fit TRBD2. V shed 5 bases, J shed 3 bases, and the junction held 7 bases outside the gene matches. The CDR3 spans 14 residues. Germline V CDR1 and CDR2: PRHDT, FYEKMQ (reference sequence). This CDR3 is CASSRERDLYEQYF. For the CDR3, the DNA is TGTGCCAGCAGCCGAGAGCGGGACCTCTACGAGCAGTACTTC. The full variable domain, in which reference TRBV13 and TRBJ2-7 provide the parts outside the CDR3, is AAGVIQSPRHLIKEKRETATLKCYPIPRHDTVYWYQQGPGQDPQFLISFYEKMQSDKGSIPDRFSAQQFSDYHSELNMSSLELGDSALYFCASSRERDLYEQYFGPGTRLTVT.

V gene TRBV6-5 combines with J gene TRBJ1-2, with D hard to call. The length of the CDR3 is 15 residues. The V end was cut by 0 bases, the J end by 8 bases, with 16 bases between. The germline V gene encodes CDR1 MNHEY and CDR2 SVGAGI. The CDR3 loop reads CASSYSGRDLGGYTF. The CDR3 DNA reads as TGTGCCAGCAGTTACTCAGGGAGGGATCTGGGAGGCTACACCTTC.

The V gene is TRBV5-1, the J gene TRBJ2-5; D is uncertain. The end of the DNA aligns better with TRBJ2-7, so the J call may be wrong. CDR1 SGHRS and CDR2 YFSETQ come from the germline V gene. The CDR3 covers 13 residues. The CDR3 reads CASSLRLAYEQYF. CDR3 in DNA: TGCGCCAGCAGCTTGCGGTTAGCCTACGAGCAGTACTTC.

The J gene is TRBJ1-1, the V gene TRBV27, with a tentative D call TRBD1 (5 bases). Per germline, CDR1 MNHEY and CDR2 SMNVEV (reference sequence). The V end lost 7 bases, the J end lost 1 base, and 16 bases lay between the germline ends. The CDR3 is made up of 15 amino acids. CDR3 sequence (DNA): TGTGCCAGCACCGGAAGTGGGGGGGGGAACACTGAAGCTTTCTTT. Its translation: CASTGSGGGNTEAFF.

Only a few counts were recorded for this clone. The rearrangement joins TRBV19 to TRBJ1-1; 7 bases align to TRBD1. V shed 6 bases, J shed 1 base, and the junction held 5 bases outside the gene matches. From germline, CDR1 is LNHDA and CDR2 SQIVND (reference sequence). The CDR3 runs to 14 residues. The CDR3 DNA reads as TGTGCCAGTAGCAACACAGGGGCGAACACTGAAGCTTTCTTT. Protein product: CASSNTGANTEAFF.

The chain joins TRBV9 to TRBJ1-3, with D hard to call. Germline CDR1 reads SGDLS; CDR2 reads YYNGEE. The V end was cut by 0 bases, the J end by 0 bases, with 13 bases between. The CDR3 length is 17 residues. As DNA, the CDR3 is TGTGCCAGCAGCGTAGGGGCAGAAGGATACTCTGGAAACACCATATATTTT. Translated: CASSVGAEGYSGNTIYF. Full variable domain (rest looked up from reference TRBV9 and TRBJ1-3): DSGVTQTPKHLITATGQRVTLRCSPRSGDLSVYWYQQSLDQGLQFLIQYYNGEERAKGNILERFSAQQFPDLHSELNLSSLELGDSALYFCASSVGAEGYSGNTIYFGEGSWLTVV.

This clone was found once. The chain carries TRBV7-9 and TRBJ1-1, with 7 bases that match TRBD1. V was pared by 8 bases and J by 1 base, with 7 bases of the junction left unmatched. Germline CDR1 reads SEHNR; CDR2 reads FQNEAQ (reference sequence). This CDR3 region has 14 residues. The CDR3 sequence is CASHEGGTNTEAFF. The CDR3 DNA sequence: TGTGCCAGCCACGAAGGGGGCACGAACACTGAAGCTTTCTTT.

J is TRBJ1-2 and V is TRBV9; TRBD1 matches at 7 bases. The CDR3 covers 15 residues. Germline CDR1 is SGDLS and CDR2 is YYNGEE. Unmatched junction bases numbered 9, after V lost 3 bases and J lost 4 bases. This CDR3 reads CASSANRGHSYGYTF. In nucleotides, the CDR3 is TGTGCCAGCAGCGCGAACAGGGGTCATTCCTATGGCTACACCTTC.

The V and J genes are TRBV4-2 and TRBJ2-1; 7 bases are a match to TRBD2. The CDR3 runs to 16 residues. Per the germline V gene, CDR1 is LGHNA and CDR2 is YNFKEQ. V lost 0 bases to trimming and J lost 0 bases; unmatched junction nucleotides: 2. CDR3 residues: CASSQEAGSSYNEQFF. CDR3 DNA sequence: TGTGCCAGCAGCCAAGAAGCGGGGAGCTCCTACAATGAGCAGTTCTTC.

This CDR3 reads CASWRGNSGNTIYF. In DNA, the CDR3 is TGTGCCAGCTGGAGGGGTAACTCTGGAAACACCATATATTTT. V gene TRBV28 combines with J gene TRBJ1-3, with D perhaps TRBD1 (5 bases). The ends were cut back, 8 bases at V and 0 bases at J, with 11 bases in the middle. Per germline, CDR1 MDHEN and CDR2 SYDVKM. The CDR3 totals 14 residues.